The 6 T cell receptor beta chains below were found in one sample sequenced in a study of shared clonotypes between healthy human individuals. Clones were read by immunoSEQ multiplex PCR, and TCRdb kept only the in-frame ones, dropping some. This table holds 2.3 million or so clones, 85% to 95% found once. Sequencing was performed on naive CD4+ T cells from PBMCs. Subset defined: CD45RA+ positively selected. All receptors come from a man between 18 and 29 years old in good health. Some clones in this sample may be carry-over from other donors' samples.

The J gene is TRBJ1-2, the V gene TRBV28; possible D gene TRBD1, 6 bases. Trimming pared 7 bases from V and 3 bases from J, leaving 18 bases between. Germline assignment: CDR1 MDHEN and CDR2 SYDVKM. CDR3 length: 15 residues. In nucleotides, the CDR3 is TGTGCCAGCACTGAAAACAGGGCGTATTACTATGGCTACACCTTC. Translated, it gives CASTENRAYYYGYTF.

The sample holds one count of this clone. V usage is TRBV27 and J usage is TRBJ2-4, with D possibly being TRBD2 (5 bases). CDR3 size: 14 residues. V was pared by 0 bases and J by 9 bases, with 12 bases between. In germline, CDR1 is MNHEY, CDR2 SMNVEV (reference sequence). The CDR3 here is CASSLSRGPGIQYF. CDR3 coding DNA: TGTGCCAGCAGTTTATCTCGGGGTCCCGGCATTCAGTACTTC.

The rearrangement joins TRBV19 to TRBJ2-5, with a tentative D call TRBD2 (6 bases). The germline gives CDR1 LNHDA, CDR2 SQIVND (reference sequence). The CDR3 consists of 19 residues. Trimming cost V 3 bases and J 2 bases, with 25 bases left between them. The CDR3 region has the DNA TGTGCCAGTAGTATGAGGTTTGGCGCGGGGTCCGGGGCGCAAGAGACCCAGTACTTC. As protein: CASSMRFGAGSGAQETQYF.

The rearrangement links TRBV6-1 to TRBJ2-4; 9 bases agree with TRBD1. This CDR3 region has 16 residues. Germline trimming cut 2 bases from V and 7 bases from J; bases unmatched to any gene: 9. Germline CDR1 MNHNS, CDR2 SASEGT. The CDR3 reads CASSELPGTGSNIQYF. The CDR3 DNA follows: TGTGCCAGCAGTGAACTTCCCGGGACAGGGAGCAACATTCAGTACTTC.

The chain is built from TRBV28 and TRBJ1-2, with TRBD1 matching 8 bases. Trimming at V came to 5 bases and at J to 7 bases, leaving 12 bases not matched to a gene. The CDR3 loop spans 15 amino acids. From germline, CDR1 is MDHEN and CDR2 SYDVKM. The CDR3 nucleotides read TGTGCCAGCAGTCCCTGGAGGCAGGGGGCGTTTGGCTACACCTTC. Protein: CASSPWRQGAFGYTF.

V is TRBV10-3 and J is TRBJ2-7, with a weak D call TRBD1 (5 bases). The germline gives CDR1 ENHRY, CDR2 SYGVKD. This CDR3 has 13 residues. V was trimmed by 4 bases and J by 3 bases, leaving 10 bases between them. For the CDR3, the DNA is TGTGCCATCAGTGTGGCAGGGAACTACGAGCAGTACTTC. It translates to CAISVAGNYEQYF.